The following is a T cell receptor (beta chain) sequence with its context. The V gene's germline CDR1 is SGHRS and CDR2 YFSETQ. The CDR3 length is 14 residues. This sample was included in a study of monozygotic twins with inflammatory bowel disease. With the 5' RACE reads reprocessed, TCRdb shows one record per CDR3 protein and no DNA. The sample table includes about 93,000 distinct CDR3 sequences. The TCR originated in a human donor with ulcerative colitis or Crohn's disease, or a healthy co-twin of an affected twin (not recorded which). The chain uses TRBV5-1 and TRBJ1-1. Sequenced input: blood. The CDR3 here is CASSLGVGRAEAFF.